This TCR beta chain was captured by sequencing in a study of OX40 agonist ivuxolimab in advanced cancers. Study details: Patients were dosed intravenously with ivuxolimab at 0.01 to 10 mg/kg every 2 weeks. Findings and caveats of the study: Expanded clones tended on average to be more numerous among CD8+ T cells than CD4+.

Of note for this clone: Its antigen is unidentified.

The table came from immunoSEQ multiplex PCR; TCRdb's copy has only in-frame clones and leaves some out. The sample holds some 94,000 clones, around 91% seen once. This CDR3 contains 13 residues. Germline assignment: CDR1 MNHNY and CDR2 SVGAGI (reference sequence). J lost 8 bases, V lost 0 bases, and 1 base had no gene match. This chain links TRBV6-6 with TRBJ1-2; 9 nucleotides line up with TRBD1. Specimen: CD4+ or CD8+ T cells sorted from blood, collected in a trial of the OX40 agonist ivuxolimab. The TCR originated in an adult with an advanced solid tumor such as melanoma, head and neck, liver or kidney cancer. In nucleotides, the CDR3 is TGTGCCAGCAGTTACTCGACAGGGGGGGGCTACACCTTC. Its protein product is CASSYSTGGGYTF.